This entry is about one T cell receptor beta chain. The source of the sample is a study of blood T cell repertoires in COVID-19. Study in general: There were acute and convalescent COVID-19 samples, and they came from the United States, Italy and Spain.

This CDR3 has 16 amino acids. The V and J ends lost 6 bases and 2 bases, in that order; junction bases with no gene match: 6. Germline lookup yields CDR1 LNHDA and CDR2 SQIVND (reference sequence). Per the study methods: Amplification from reference gene primers served as the basis for estimated nucleated cell counts. The assay was immunoSEQ multiplex PCR, and TCRdb's table has in-frame clones only and misses some. V and J calls and clone size are given by that table; D and trimming were obtained from the DNA. The sample holds around 160,000 clones, approximately 87% seen once. The receptor's source is a man older than 75 with acute or convalescent COVID-19. J is TRBJ2-1 and V is TRBV19; TRBD2 matches 11 bases. Sequenced sample: peripheral blood. CDR3 amino acids: CASRTSGRRPYNEQFF. CDR3 nucleotides: TGTGCCAGTAGAACTAGCGGGAGAAGACCCTACAATGAGCAGTTCTTC.